This paragraph reports one T cell receptor (beta chain). The antigen is unknown. Different DNA sequences within this sample yield the same CDR3. This entry belongs to a study of shared clonotypes between healthy human individuals. Broader study findings: Clonotype sharing across four donors was observed for roughly 5% of naive CD4 clonotypes.

Sequencing used immunoSEQ multiplex PCR; TCRdb keeps in-frame clones, though not all of them. The table lists 2 million to 2.5 million clones, almost 96% of them singletons. The sequenced sample consisted of naive CD4+ T cells sorted from blood. Subset given: CD45RA+ positively selected. The sequence was obtained from a man younger than 35 in good health.

CDR3 nucleotides: TGTGCCAGCAGTCGGGGAAATGAAAAACTGTTTTTT. Protein sequence: CASSRGNEKLFF. The chain is built from TRBV6-5 and TRBJ1-4; D is unresolved. This CDR3 region has 12 residues. Germline V CDR1 and CDR2: MNHEY, SVGAGI. Trimming cost V 5 bases and J 5 bases, with 6 bases left between them.